The 15 T cell receptor beta chains in this list originate from one sample, sequenced in a study of blood T cell repertoires in COVID-19. TCRdb keeps only in-frame clones here, not all; method: immunoSEQ multiplex PCR. Found here are over 150,000 clones, approximately 84% of them singletons; the top ten hold roughly 3.2%. Sequencing was carried out using PBMCs or T cells enriched from blood (not recorded which). These receptors came from a woman aged 25 to 45 who had recovered from COVID-19.

V usage is TRBV18 and J usage is TRBJ1-1; D unresolved. Germline assignment: CDR1 KGHSH and CDR2 LQKENI. The CDR3 is 15 amino acids. The V and J ends lost 4 bases and 0 bases respectively, with 12 bases between them. CDR3 sequence reads: CASSLGLSMNTEAFF. The DNA for the CDR3 is TGTGCCAGCTCACTCGGACTGAGCATGAACACTGAAGCTTTCTTT.

The V call is TRBV25-1, the J call TRBJ1-6; D perhaps matches TRBD1 (6 bases). Germline lookup yields CDR1 MGHDK and CDR2 SYGVNS. Trimming removed 3 bases from V and 6 bases from J, with 15 bases in between. The CDR3 length is 16 residues. CDR3 amino acids: CASSDYPGQLNSPLHF. The CDR3 DNA sequence: TGTGCCAGCAGTGACTACCCCGGACAGCTTAATTCACCCCTCCACTTT. Drawing the rest from reference TRBV25-1 and TRBJ1-6, the complete variable domain is EADIYQTPRYLVIGTGKKITLECSQTMGHDKMYWYQQDPGMELHLIHYSYGVNSTEKGDLSSESTVSRIRTEHFPLTLESARPSHTSQYLCASSDYPGQLNSPLHFGNGTRLTVT.

This clone was observed a handful of times. The chain links TRBV7-8 to TRBJ1-5; 8 positions match TRBD1. CDR1 and CDR2 (germline): SGHVS, FQNEAQ. The V and J ends lost 3 bases and 4 bases, in that order; junction bases with no gene match: 5. The CDR3 runs 15 residues. The CDR3 protein is CASSFRGTGNQPQHF. The CDR3 region has the DNA TGTGCCAGCAGCTTTAGGGGGACAGGTAATCAGCCCCAGCATTTT.

The chain has TRBV11-2 and TRBJ2-2; no reliable D call. V lost 1 base, J lost 2 bases, and 14 bases lay in between. This CDR3 has 17 amino acids. The V gene's germline CDR1 is SGHAT and CDR2 FQNNGV. The CDR3 region is CASSLADRRRNTGELFF. CDR3 nucleotide sequence: TGTGCCAGCAGCTTAGCAGATAGGCGGAGAAACACCGGGGAGCTGTTTTTT.

This chain uses TRBV5-1 with TRBJ1-6; no clear D gene. CDR1 and CDR2 from the germline V gene are SGHRS and YFSETQ. Trimming removed 1 base from V and 0 bases from J, with 14 bases in between. The CDR3 is 18 residues long. The CDR3 spells CASSLLISVSSYNSPLHF. The CDR3 nucleotides read TGCGCCAGCAGCTTGTTGATCAGCGTTAGCTCCTATAATTCACCCCTCCACTTT. Full variable domain (rest looked up from reference TRBV5-1 and TRBJ1-6): KAGVTQTPRYLIKTRGQQVTLSCSPISGHRSVSWYQQTPGQGLQFLFEYFSETQRNKGNFPGRFSGRQFSNSRSEMNVSTLELGDSALYLCASSLLISVSSYNSPLHFGNGTRLTVT.

The chain employs TRBV7-2 and TRBJ2-1; D is ambiguous. Germline CDR1 reads SGHTA; CDR2 reads FQGNSA. Trimming cost V 5 bases and J 5 bases, with 7 bases left between them. The CDR3 is 12 amino acids. The DNA for the CDR3 is TGTGCCAGCAGCCCCCGTCACAATGAGCAGTTCTTC. Translation: CASSPRHNEQFF.

The chain is built from TRBV11-2 and TRBJ2-3; a weak D match, TRBD2 (6 bases). The V end lost 5 bases, the J end lost 4 bases, and 10 bases lay between the germline ends. The V gene's germline CDR1 is SGHAT and CDR2 FQNNGV. This CDR3 is 13 amino acids long. The CDR3 sequence is CASSRAGPDTQYF. The CDR3 DNA reads TGTGCCAGCAGCCGAGCGGGCCCAGATACGCAGTATTTT.

The chain joins TRBV2 to TRBJ2-2; 7 bases match TRBD1. Per germline, CDR1 SNHLY and CDR2 FYNNEI. The CDR3 runs 15 residues. V shed 6 bases and J 5 bases; nucleotides not matched to a gene: 9. CDR3 amino acids: CASSETGTGTGELFF. The CDR3 bases are TGTGCCAGCAGCGAGACAGGGACGGGAACCGGGGAGCTGTTTTTT.

The J gene is TRBJ1-2, the V gene TRBV29-1; weak D call: TRBD1 (5 bases). There are 13 residues in the CDR3. V lost 8 bases and J 3 bases, leaving 16 bases between the germline ends. Germline assignment: CDR1 SQVTM and CDR2 ANQGSEA. The CDR3 spells CSLSGGLDYGYTF. For the CDR3, the DNA is TGCAGCCTCAGCGGGGGTCTAGACTATGGCTACACCTTC.

This sequence joins TRBV6-5 and TRBJ2-1; 8 bases agree with TRBD2. The CDR3 runs 15 residues. The V and J ends lost 5 bases and 7 bases, in that order; junction bases with no gene match: 10. Per germline, CDR1 MNHEY and CDR2 SVGAGI. Written as DNA, the CDR3 is TGTGCCAGCAGTAGCGGAGTAGCGGGACCAAATGAGCAGTTCTTC. Its translation: CASSSGVAGPNEQFF.

V and J are TRBV21-1 and TRBJ2-3; the DNA was not used to check the table's D call, TRBD1. TRBV21-1 is assigned pseudogene status. CDR3 length: 13 amino acids. Here the CDR3 reads CASRDRATDTQYF. For the CDR3, the DNA is TGTGCCAGCAGGGACAGGGCGACAGATACGCAGTATTTT.

The rearrangement links TRBV4-2 to TRBJ2-7, with 10 nucleotides matching TRBD1. This CDR3 region has 14 residues. Trimming took 3 bases from V and 3 from J; bases not matched to a gene: 2. Germline V gene data show CDR1 as LGHNA and CDR2 as YNFKEQ. This CDR3 reads CASSQGTGDYEQYF. In DNA, the CDR3 is TGTGCCAGCAGCCAGGGGACAGGGGACTACGAGCAGTACTTC.

This clone was recorded a few times. V is TRBV2 and J is TRBJ2-7; TRBD1 aligns across 7 bases. This CDR3 region has 13 residues. V lost 4 bases to trimming and J lost 6 bases; unmatched junction nucleotides: 6. Per germline, CDR1 SNHLY and CDR2 FYNNEI. The chain's CDR3 is CASSVVEGAEQYV. In DNA, the CDR3 is TGTGCCAGCAGTGTAGTTGAGGGGGCCGAGCAGTACGTC.

The chain carries TRBV18 and TRBJ2-5; tentative D call: TRBD2 (6 bases). V was pared by 2 bases and J by 2 bases, with 9 bases between. The CDR3 spans 14 residues. Germline V gene sequence: CDR1 KGHSH, CDR2 LQKENI. CDR3 sequence (DNA): TGTGCCAGCTCACCAGGGAGGAAACAAGAGACCCAGTACTTC. Translated: CASSPGRKQETQYF.

This clone was observed a single time. CDR3 nucleotides: TGCGCCAGCAGCCAAAGAACCACCCCGCAGGGGGATGAAGCTTTCTTT. This translates into CASSQRTTPQGDEAFF. The V and J genes are TRBV4-1 and TRBJ1-1, with 7 bases fitting TRBD1. The junction had 13 bases not matched to a gene; V was cut back by 2 bases and J by 7 bases. Per germline, CDR1 MGHRA and CDR2 YSYEKL. The CDR3 is 16 amino acids.